Following are 30 T cell receptor beta chains from one sample sequenced in a study of metastatic and nonmetastatic thyroid tumors (dated by TCRdb to the early 2020s). The library was obtained by PCR. The data were produced on an Illumina HiSeq 4000. In TCRdb, the public reads were trimmed at Q25 with fastp and aligned with MiXCR, with productive beta chains retained. The sample profile shows around 89,000 clones; under 15% of them were found once. In total, the top ten clones hold 3.6% of the sample. Before undergoing thyroid surgery, none of the patients had been given any kind of treatment. Sample: blood. The receptors stem from a female donor with papillary thyroid cancer or a benign thyroid nodule (not recorded which). Some clones in this sample may be carry-over from other donors' samples.

The CDR3, as DNA: TGTGCCAGCAGACGACTCCCCCAGCTGATGAACACTGAAGCTTTCTTT. Translation gives CASRRLPQLMNTEAFF. The V call is TRBV6-1, the J call TRBJ1-1; D call uncertain. This CDR3 has 16 amino acids. Germline V gene data show CDR1 as MNHNS and CDR2 as SASEGT. V lost 6 bases and J lost 0, with 17 bases in between.

This clone has only a few counts. The chain couples TRBV20-1 to TRBJ2-3; D remains ambiguous. The CDR3 covers 14 residues. V lost 1 base and J 2 bases, leaving 10 bases between the germline ends. CDR1 DFQATT and CDR2 SNEGSKA come from the germline V gene (reference sequence). CDR3 region: CSARVPDTTDTQYF. CDR3 nucleotide sequence: TGCAGTGCTAGAGTTCCAGACACCACAGATACGCAGTATTTT.

This clone was seen repeatedly, ten times or more. V is TRBV19 and J is TRBJ1-1, with D uncertain. Germline assignment: CDR1 LNHDA and CDR2 SQIVND (reference sequence). The CDR3 consists of 13 residues. V was clipped by 5 bases and J by 5 bases, with 12 bases between them. The CDR3 nucleotides are TGTGCCAGTAGTCCCGGTTTGGGGACTGAAGCTTTCTTT. It translates to CASSPGLGTEAFF.

In its sample, this clone was seen a few times. The J gene is TRBJ1-5, the V gene TRBV28, with D possibly being TRBD1 (5 bases). Trimming removed 6 bases at V and 10 bases at J, with 25 bases between. CDR1 and CDR2 from the germline V gene are MDHEN and SYDVKM. This CDR3 contains 16 residues. CDR3 DNA sequence: TGTGCCAGCAGCCAACCACGGGCCCCTGGGGGTCATCCCCAGCATTTT. It specifies CASSQPRAPGGHPQHF. The whole variable domain, remainder taken from reference TRBV28 and TRBJ1-5, is DVKVTQSSRYLVKRTGEKVFLECVQDMDHENMFWYRQDPGLGLRLIYFSYDVKMKEKGDIPEGYSVSREKKERFSLILESASTNQTSMYLCASSQPRAPGGHPQHFGDGTRLSIL.

Of note for this clone: A much more abundant neighbour one base away suggests this may be a read error. The CDR3 nucleotides read TGTGCCTGGAGTGCCCCCGGGACAGGGTGGCTTTATAGCAATCAGCCCCAGCATTTT. Its translation: CAWSAPGTGWLYSNQPQHF. The chain combines TRBV30 with TRBJ1-5, with 9 bases fitting TRBD1. CDR1 and CDR2 from the germline V gene are GTSNPN and SVGIG (reference sequence). This CDR3 region has 19 residues. V dropped 1 base and J dropped 0; count of bases not matched to a gene: 13. Variable domain in full (rest from reference TRBV30 and TRBJ1-5): SQTIHQWPATLVQPVGSPLSLECTVEGTSNPNLYWYRQAAGRGLQLLFYSVGIGQISSEVPQNLSASRPQDRQFILSSKKLLLSDSGFYLCAWSAPGTGWLYSNQPQHFGDGTRLSIL.

This clone was recorded many times. This chain connects TRBV19 to TRBJ2-6; 8 positions match TRBD1. Trimming took 6 bases from V and 0 from J; bases not matched to a gene: 10. This CDR3 has 18 amino acids. Germline CDR1 LNHDA, CDR2 SQIVND (reference sequence). The CDR3 loop is CASRPDRGPHSGANVLTF. CDR3 sequence (DNA): TGTGCCAGTAGACCTGACAGGGGCCCTCACTCTGGGGCCAACGTCCTGACTTTC.

With respect to this clone: Its ends do not fully match the called genes, so a read error is possible. The chain joins TRBV27 to TRBJ2-3; tentatively, D is TRBD2 (6 bases). The germline CDR1 and CDR2 sequences are MNHEY and SMNVEV (reference sequence). The CDR3 contains 15 residues. The chain's CDR3 is CDSSLDGSNTDTKYF. The CDR3 DNA is TGTGACAGCAGTTTAGACGGGAGTAACACAGATACGAAGTATTTT.

The J gene is TRBJ2-3, the V gene TRBV6-1; D is uncertain. Trimming removed 6 bases at V and 2 bases at J, with 15 bases between. Per germline, CDR1 MNHNS and CDR2 SASEGT. The CDR3 runs to 15 residues. The CDR3 DNA is TGTGCCAGCAGGCCCCCAGCGACACTCACAGATACGCAGTATTTT. This encodes CASRPPATLTDTQYF.

On this clone itself: A much larger clone lies a single base off, so this may be a read error. The chain joins TRBV20-1 to TRBJ2-7, with a tentative D call TRBD1 (5 bases). Germline V gene sequence: CDR1 DFQATT, CDR2 SNEGSKA (reference sequence). V dropped 6 bases and J dropped 3 bases, with 18 bases sitting between them. The CDR3 is 14 amino acids. CDR3 sequence (DNA): TGCAGTGCCTCCAGGGCGGCGGTAATCTACGAGCAGTACTTC. Residues: CSASRAAVIYEQYF.

Concerning this clone: A much larger clone is a single base away; this may be a read error. The chain links TRBV13 to TRBJ2-2, with D perhaps TRBD2 (5 bases). The CDR3 has 12 residues. V lost 5 bases to trimming and J lost 7 bases, with 8 bases between them. Germline V CDR1 and CDR2: PRHDT, FYEKMQ (reference sequence). The CDR3 here is CASSVSGGELFF. The DNA of the CDR3 is TGTGCCAGCAGCGTAAGCGGCGGGGAGCTGTTTTTT.

This clone was seen at least ten times. The chain combines TRBV2 with TRBJ1-3; TRBD1 aligns across 8 bases. The CDR3 runs to 16 residues. V was clipped by 8 bases and J by 4 bases; unmatched bases: 13. Germline V gene data show CDR1 as SNHLY and CDR2 as FYNNEI. DNA of the CDR3: TGTGCCAGCGTGCGATGGCGGGACAGGAGGGGAAACACCATATATTTT. As protein: CASVRWRDRRGNTIYF.

This clone was counted at least ten times. This chain uses TRBV7-9 with TRBJ2-5; 7 nucleotides align to TRBD1. This CDR3 is 14 amino acids long. J was trimmed by 5 bases and V by 5 bases; bases with no gene match: 8. The germline CDR1 and CDR2 sequences are SEHNR and FQNEAQ (reference sequence). For the CDR3, the DNA is TGTGCCAGCAGCCCAGCGGACAGGCACGAGACCCAGTACTTC. Translation: CASSPADRHETQYF.

This clone occurred many times. The chain combines TRBV12-3 or TRBV12-4 with TRBJ1-5; tentative D call: TRBD1 (6 bases). The CDR3 totals 14 residues. V lost 7 bases and J lost 5, with 15 bases in between. The CDR3 DNA reads as TGTGCCAGCAACCAAGGGGGGGCGGATCAGCCCCAGCATTTT. This encodes CASNQGGADQPQHF.

Details on this clone: This may be a read error, as it is one base from a much larger clone. The chain is built from TRBV7-2 and TRBJ1-2; D unresolved. The CDR3 covers 14 residues. CDR1 is SGHTA, CDR2 FQGNSA, per germline. V lost 5 bases and J 5 bases, leaving 15 bases between the germline ends. The CDR3 is CASSQLDPPYGYTF. CDR3 coding DNA: TGTGCCAGCAGCCAATTGGACCCCCCTTATGGCTACACCTTC.

This clone was seen many times. Relative to the germline gene, one junction end is altered; a read error may explain this. Other DNA sequences from this sample encode an identical CDR3 as well. The chain employs TRBV20-1 and TRBJ2-3; a weak D match, TRBD1 (6 bases). The CDR3 is 15 residues long. Germline V gene data show CDR1 as DFQATT and CDR2 as SNEGSKA (reference sequence). In nucleotides, the CDR3 is TGCAGTGCCAGAGACAGGCATTCTAGCACAGATACGCAGTATTTT. It encodes CSARDRHSSTDTQYF.

This clone was counted many times. This chain links TRBV6-1 with TRBJ2-1, with 7 bases aligning to TRBD1. The CDR3 runs to 14 residues. J was trimmed by 8 bases and V by 5 bases; bases with no gene match: 9. Germline-derived CDR1 and CDR2 are MNHNS and SASEGT. In nucleotides, the CDR3 is TGTGCCAGCAGTTTCCAGACAGGGTTCGATGAGCAGTTCTTC. As protein: CASSFQTGFDEQFF.

Remarks on this clone: This clone may be a read error of a much larger clone one base away. The sample contains more than one DNA sequence encoding this CDR3. This chain connects TRBV9 to TRBJ2-1; 7 nucleotides agree with TRBD2. The CDR3 covers 15 residues. Germline CDR1 and CDR2: SGDLS and YYNGEE. V lost 4 bases to trimming and J lost 7 bases; unmatched junction nucleotides: 11. The CDR3 DNA reads TGTGCCAGCAGCATTAGCGGGTCGGCGGGTAATGAGCAGTTCTTC. It codes for CASSISGSAGNEQFF.

This clone showed up many times. The gene calls are TRBV6-5 and TRBJ1-3; possible D gene TRBD1, 5 bases. Germline CDR1 reads MNHEY; CDR2 reads SVGAGI. Trimming removed 4 bases at V and 12 bases at J, with 16 bases between. The CDR3 is made up of 13 amino acids. This chain's CDR3 is CASSLTREGVIYF. The DNA for the CDR3 is TGTGCCAGCAGTTTAACTCGAGAAGGGGTCATATATTTT.

This clone was seen a handful of times. This may come from a read error, since a much larger clone is one base off. The chain links TRBV25-1 to TRBJ2-2; TRBD1 matches 8 bases. Germline V gene sequence: CDR1 MGHDK, CDR2 SYGVNS. The CDR3 contains 17 residues. The V segment lost 7 bases and the J segment 2 bases; nucleotides outside the gene matches: 12. In nucleotides, the CDR3 is TGTGCCAGCATCCCCTCCCCCGGGACAGGAAACACCGGGGAGCTGTTTTTT. Protein product: CASIPSPGTGNTGELFF.

This chain joins TRBV5-1 and TRBJ2-7; 11 bases agree with TRBD1. Germline V gives CDR1 SGHRS, CDR2 YFSETQ. The CDR3 totals 16 residues. With 0 bases clipped from V and 5 bases from J, the junction kept 7 bases outside the gene matches. Written as DNA, the CDR3 is TGCGCCAGCAGCTTGGTGGGACAGGGGGTGCTCGACGAGCAGTACTTC. Protein: CASSLVGQGVLDEQYF.

Comments on this clone: Possible read error: a much larger clone is one base away. The chain couples TRBV20-1 to TRBJ2-1; TRBD2 aligns across 12 bases. Per germline, CDR1 DFQATT and CDR2 SNEGSKA (reference sequence). The CDR3 loop spans 15 amino acids. CDR3 bases: TGCATCAACCTCGAAAGGACTAGCGGGAACAATGAGCAGTTCTTC. Protein product: CINLERTSGNNEQFF.

This clone was picked up many times. The chain is built from TRBV20-1 and TRBJ2-2; the D is unclear. Trimming left V 1 base short and J 1 base short, with 10 bases between. CDR3 length: 15 residues. Germline values: CDR1 DFQATT, CDR2 SNEGSKA (reference sequence). The CDR3 DNA is TGCAGTGCTAGAGCGGACGGCCGGAACACCGGGGAGCTGTTTTTT. This translates into CSARADGRNTGELFF.

This clone has ten or more counts. V gene TRBV7-8 combines with J gene TRBJ1-1; the D is unclear. Germline-derived CDR1 and CDR2 are SGHVS and FQNEAQ. Trimming cost V 2 bases and J 5 bases, with 12 bases left between them. The CDR3 extends over 14 amino acids. The CDR3 DNA follows: TGTGCCAGCAGCTTACGGATCAGCCGGACTGAAGCTTTCTTT. It codes for CASSLRISRTEAFF.

The chain carries TRBV19 and TRBJ1-4; D is undetermined. The V end lost 4 bases, the J end lost 0 bases, and 18 bases lay between the germline ends. Germline V CDR1 and CDR2: LNHDA, SQIVND (reference sequence). CDR3 length: 18 amino acids. CDR3 sequence: CASSTRPARLTTNEKLFF. The CDR3 DNA is TGTGCCAGTAGTACCCGACCGGCCCGACTCACAACTAATGAAAAACTGTTTTTT.

Only a few counts were recorded for this clone. The chain employs TRBV10-1 and TRBJ2-3, with a weak D call TRBD2 (6 bases). The CDR3 extends over 17 amino acids. V lost 3 bases, J lost 2 bases, and 18 bases lay in between. Per the germline V gene, CDR1 is WNHNN and CDR2 is SYGVQD (reference sequence). The CDR3 reads CASSDFRAGPNTDTQYF. DNA of the CDR3: TGCGCCAGCAGTGATTTTCGGGCGGGACCCAACACAGATACGCAGTATTTT.

Ten or more counts support this clone. The V and J genes are TRBV6-2 or TRBV6-3 and TRBJ1-1; D is possibly TRBD1 (6 bases). The CDR3 is 16 residues long. V lost 2 bases and J 4 bases, leaving 17 bases between the germline ends. Germline CDR1 reads MNHEY; CDR2 reads SVGEGT. The CDR3 coding sequence is TGTGCCAGCAGTTACGCCCTAAACAGGGTAGGCACTGAAGCTTTCTTT. Translation gives CASSYALNRVGTEAFF.

This clone has ten or more counts. The chain employs TRBV10-3 and TRBJ2-2, with TRBD1 matching 8 bases. V shed 4 bases, J shed 0 bases, and the junction held 7 bases outside the gene matches. The CDR3 runs to 17 residues. From germline, CDR1 is ENHRY and CDR2 SYGVKD. In DNA form, the CDR3 reads TGTGCCATCAGTGGGACAGGGTTCCCTTCGAACACCGGGGAGCTGTTTTTT. Amino acid sequence: CAISGTGFPSNTGELFF.

Notes on this clone: A clone one base away is much larger, so this may be a read error. The chain uses TRBV18 and TRBJ1-1; D call uncertain. V was cut by 2 bases and J by 4 bases, with 11 bases left in between. The CDR3 extends over 14 amino acids. Germline assignment: CDR1 KGHSH and CDR2 LQKENI. The CDR3 bases are TGTGCCAGCTCACCAGCGATCCAGTCCACTGAAGCTTTCTTT. Its protein is CASSPAIQSTEAFF.

Comments on this clone: An end of the junction differs from the germline gene, which may be a read error. Other DNA sequences from this sample encode an identical CDR3 as well. The V gene is TRBV2, the J gene TRBJ1-5; D may be TRBD1 (5 bases). Germline CDR1 SNHLY, CDR2 FYNNEI. This CDR3 region has 13 residues. CDR3 coding DNA: TGTGCCAGCAGTGTGGGTTCGGGGCAGCCCCAACATTTT. This translates into CASSVGSGQPQHF. The full variable domain, in which reference TRBV2 and TRBJ1-5 provide the parts outside the CDR3, is EPEVTQTPSHQVTQMGQEVILRCVPISNHLYFYWYRQILGQKVEFLVSFYNNEISEKSEIFDDQFSVERPDGSNFTLKIRSTKLEDSAMYFCASSVGSGQPQHFGDGTRLSIL.

This clone was picked up many times. V usage is TRBV20-1 and J usage is TRBJ2-3, with D perhaps given as TRBD1 or TRBD2 (6 bases each). The CDR3 runs 14 residues. Germline lookup yields CDR1 DFQATT and CDR2 SNEGSKA (reference sequence). The V end lost 1 base, the J end lost 4 bases, and 12 bases lay between the germline ends. The CDR3 DNA sequence: TGCAGTGCTAGAGGTGGGGGCGGGGCAGATACGCAGTATTTT. Translation: CSARGGGGADTQYF.